Listed below are T cell receptor beta chains from one sample, sequenced in a study of early T cells in non-severe SARS-CoV-2 infection. Via MiXCR, TCRdb re-called the 5' RACE reads, giving one row per CDR3 protein. The table has 75,000 to 100,000 distinct CDR3 sequences, approximately 16% seen once. Sequencing was performed on whole blood. All receptors derive from an adult who was a healthcare worker with PCR-confirmed SARS-CoV-2 infection or an uninfected control (not recorded which). Each CDR3 is given with its conserved first and last residue. D genes are given only for firm matches. Clone size appears in some rows only: once, few, many, or a class for an expanded clone.

>few|TRBJ1-1|TRBD1|TRBV28
CASTEQGPTEAFF
TGTGCCAGCACCGAACAGGGGCCCACTGAAGCTTTCTTT
>few|TRBJ2-6|.|TRBV7-9
CASSPGPSSGANVLTF
TGTGCCAGCAGCCCGGGACCGAGCTCTGGGGCCAACGTCCTGACTTTC
>few|TRBJ2-5|.|TRBV9
CASSPRQDQETQYF
TGTGCCAGCAGCCCCCGACAGGACCAAGAGACCCAGTACTTC
>.|TRBJ2-7|.|TRBV6-1
CVLRKLGGSYEQYF
TGTGTCCTCAGAAAACTTGGCGGTTCCTACGAGCAGTACTTC
>many|TRBJ2-1|.|TRBV15
CATGVMTGSYNEQFF
TGTGCCACCGGCGTAATGACGGGCTCCTACAATGAGCAGTTCTTC
>.|TRBJ2-3|.|TRBV4-3
CASSQVAPRALGDTQYF
TGCGCCAGCAGCCAAGTAGCACCTAGGGCCCTGGGCGATACGCAGTATTTT
>many|TRBJ1-6|.|TRBV4-3
CASSQDWTLGNSPLHF
TGCGCCAGCAGCCAAGATTGGACCCTTGGGAATTCACCCCTCCACTTT
>.|TRBJ2-1|TRBD2|TRBV6-2/TRBV6-3
CASSQPSGGADKQFF
TGTGCCAGCAGTCAACCTAGCGGGGGGGCGGATAAGCAGTTCTTC
>few|TRBJ1-1|.|TRBV7-9
CASDTPFTATEAFF
TGTGCCAGCGACACCCCGTTCACCGCCACTGAAGCTTTCTTT
>few|TRBJ2-6|.|TRBV7-2
CASSLISGANVLTF
TGTGCCAGCAGCCTAATATCTGGGGCCAACGTCCTGACTTTC
>many|TRBJ2-7|.|TRBV28
CASSLERGLQGSYEQYF
TGTGCCAGCAGTTTAGAGAGGGGATTACAGGGTAGCTACGAGCAGTACTTC
>few|TRBJ1-2|.|TRBV12-3/TRBV12-4
CASSATGPF
TGTGCCAGCAGCGCAACTGGGCCCTTC
>.|TRBJ2-2|.|TRBV28
CASTTGNTGELFF
TGTGCCAGCACGACAGGGAACACCGGGGAGCTGTTTTTT
>few|TRBJ2-7|.|TRBV5-1
CASSRTDYSYEQYF
TGCGCCAGCAGCAGGACTGATTACTCCTACGAGCAGTACTTC
>many|TRBJ2-7|.|TRBV20-1
CSANSATKTHYEQYF
TGCAGTGCTAATAGCGCTACGAAAACACACTACGAGCAGTACTTC
>few|TRBJ1-1|.|TRBV5-5
CASSEFSGTEAFF
TGTGCCAGCAGCGAATTTAGTGGGACTGAAGCTTTCTTT
>.|TRBJ2-1|TRBD2|TRBV20-1
CSASQNSGANEQFF
TGCAGTGCTTCCCAAAATAGCGGGGCCAATGAGCAGTTCTTC
>.|TRBJ1-5|.|TRBV5-1
CASSLDGQPNQPQHF
TGCGCCAGCAGCTTGGATGGACAGCCGAATCAGCCCCAGCATTTT
>many|TRBJ2-4|.|TRBV27
CASSFQGLAKNIQYF
TGTGCCAGCAGTTTCCAGGGACTAGCCAAAAACATTCAGTACTTC
>few|TRBJ2-1|TRBD2|TRBV19
CASSPLTSGRPNEQFF
TGTGCCAGTAGTCCCTTGACTAGCGGCAGACCGAATGAGCAGTTCTTC
>.|TRBJ2-5|.|TRBV7-2
CASSPGQLVKETQYF
TGTGCCAGCAGCCCAGGACAGCTAGTCAAAGAGACCCAGTACTTC
>.|TRBJ2-7|.|TRBV18
CASSPRGETYELYF
TGTGCCAGCTCACCGCGGGGCGAGACCTACGAGCTGTACTTC
>few|TRBJ2-5|.|TRBV7-2
CASSLWTAETQYF
TGTGCCAGCAGCTTATGGACAGCAGAGACCCAGTACTTC
>.|TRBJ2-1|.|TRBV28
CASSLPLLSGLQVEQFF
TGTGCCAGCAGTTTACCTCTTTTGTCGGGATTACAGGTTGAGCAGTTCTTC